This TCR beta chain originates from a study of blood T cell repertoires in COVID-19. Study as a whole: Sites in the United States, Italy and Spain provided acute and convalescent COVID-19 samples. From T cells, B-cell-depleted T cells, or PBMCs came the material, which was cDNA or gDNA.

This CDR3 has 15 residues. Germline-derived CDR1 and CDR2 are MNHEY and SVGAGI. V lost 5 bases and J lost 7; bases outside the gene matches: 6. This clone was observed a single time. TCRdb keeps only in-frame clones here, not all; method: immunoSEQ multiplex PCR. The data show more than 95,000 clones, around four fifths seen once. Material: peripheral blood. The TCR originated in a human donor in a cohort sampled during active COVID-19. This chain joins TRBV6-5 and TRBJ2-1, with 12 positions matching TRBD2. CDR3 sequence: CASSPPSGGANEQFF. CDR3 DNA sequence: TGTGCCAGCAGTCCCCCTAGCGGGGGGGCAAATGAGCAGTTCTTC.